This record looks at one TCR beta chain sequence and its context. Its antigen is not known. These data are taken from a study of cytomegalovirus exposure and HLA in healthy donors. Study background: In a later analysis, the roughly 110 validation repertoires were reported to have used the same platform as the roughly 670 first-cohort repertoires.

V lost 1 base to trimming and J lost 14 bases, with 11 bases between them. This CDR3 contains 12 residues. The germline V gene encodes CDR1 MDHEN and CDR2 SYDVKM. TCRdb's copy holds only in-frame clones and misses some; the assay was immunoSEQ multiplex PCR. Of 120,000 or so clones detected, 89% appear once; the ten largest clones hold 1% to 1.4%. An approximately 130-subject validation cohort, separate from the 666-subject first cohort, supplied the donors. Overall study results and limits: A few CMV-associated chains proved CMV antigen-specific in vitro. The study flagged about 150 TCR beta chains as cytomegalovirus-associated.

Sequenced material: PBMCs. The TCR was taken from a woman aged 18-30 years in good health and CMV-seronegative. The rearrangement uses TRBV28 and TRBJ1-4, with D uncertain. The CDR3 sequence: CASSLSNSILFF. CDR3 nucleotides: TGTGCCAGCAGTTTATCAAACAGTATCCTGTTTTTT.